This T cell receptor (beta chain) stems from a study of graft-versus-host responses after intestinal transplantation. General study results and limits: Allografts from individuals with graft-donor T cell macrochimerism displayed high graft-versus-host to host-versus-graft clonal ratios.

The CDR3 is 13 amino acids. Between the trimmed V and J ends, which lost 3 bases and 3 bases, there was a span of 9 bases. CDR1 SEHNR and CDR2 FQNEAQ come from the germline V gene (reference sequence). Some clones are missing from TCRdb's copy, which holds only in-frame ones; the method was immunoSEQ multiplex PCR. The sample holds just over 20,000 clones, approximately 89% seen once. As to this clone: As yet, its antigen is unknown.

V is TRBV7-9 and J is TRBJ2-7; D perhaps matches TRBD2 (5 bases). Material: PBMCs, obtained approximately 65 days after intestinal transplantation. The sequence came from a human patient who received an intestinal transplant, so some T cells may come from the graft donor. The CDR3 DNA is TGTGCCAGCAGCTTGAGGGATGGCTACGAGCAGTACTTC. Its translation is CASSLRDGYEQYF.